The source of this T cell receptor beta chain is a study of beta chain features in type 1 diabetes. Looking at the study overall: Age and gender were similar between patients and healthy donors, as were cell yields. Points from the study as a whole: Comparison showed that naive, central memory and Treg TCRB repertoires appeared more similar among patients than among healthy donors. Among all four CD4+ subsets, Type 1 diabetes patients had TCRB CDR3s that were moderately but significantly shorter. Type 1 diabetes patients showed fewer insertions and more deletions at VDJ junctions.

The CDR3 is 10 amino acids. V shed 3 bases and J shed 5 bases, with 2 bases lying between them. Germline values: CDR1 MDHEN, CDR2 SYDVKM. This clone was recorded a few times. Antigen unknown. The authors took one heparinised blood draw, averaging approximately 0.12 L, from each donor. The whole isolated RNA underwent reverse transcription, so sequencing captured expressed TCRB transcripts. Here immunoSEQ multiplex PCR was the method, and the copy in TCRdb shows in-frame clones only, minus some. The sample includes roughly 350,000 clones, around 9.6% seen only once; the top ten take roughly 0.54%. Sequencing used central memory CD4+ T cells from blood. The chain employs TRBV28 and TRBJ2-7; no clear D. This TCR came from a man in his thirties or forties with type 1 diabetes. The CDR3 nucleotides are TGTGCCAGCAGTTTTAACGAGCAGTACTTC. Translation gives CASSFNEQYF.